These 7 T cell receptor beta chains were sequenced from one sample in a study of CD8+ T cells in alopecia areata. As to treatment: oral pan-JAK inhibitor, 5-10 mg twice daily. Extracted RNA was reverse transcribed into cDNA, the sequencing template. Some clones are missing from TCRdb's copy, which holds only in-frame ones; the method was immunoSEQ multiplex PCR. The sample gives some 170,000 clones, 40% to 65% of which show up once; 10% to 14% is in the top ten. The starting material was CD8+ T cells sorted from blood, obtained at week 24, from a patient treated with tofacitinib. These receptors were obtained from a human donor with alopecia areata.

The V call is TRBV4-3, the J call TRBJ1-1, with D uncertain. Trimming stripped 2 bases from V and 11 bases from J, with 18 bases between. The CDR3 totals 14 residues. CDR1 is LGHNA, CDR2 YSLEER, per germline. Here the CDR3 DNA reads TGCGCCAGCAGCCAATTCGGAGGGCGGACGGCGGCTTTCTTT. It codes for CASSQFGGRTAAFF.

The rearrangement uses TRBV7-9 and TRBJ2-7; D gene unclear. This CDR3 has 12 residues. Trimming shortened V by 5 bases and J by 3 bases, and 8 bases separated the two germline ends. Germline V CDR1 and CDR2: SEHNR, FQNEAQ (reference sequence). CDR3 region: CASSGEHYEQYF. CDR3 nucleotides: TGTGCCAGCAGCGGCGAACACTACGAGCAGTACTTC.

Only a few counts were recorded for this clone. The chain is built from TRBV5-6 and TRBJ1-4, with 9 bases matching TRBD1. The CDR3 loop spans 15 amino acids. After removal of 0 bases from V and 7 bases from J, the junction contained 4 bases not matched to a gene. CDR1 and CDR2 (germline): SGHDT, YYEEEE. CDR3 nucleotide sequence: TGTGCCAGCAGCTTGGTGACAGGGGGAGGTGAAAAACTGTTTTTT. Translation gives CASSLVTGGGEKLFF.

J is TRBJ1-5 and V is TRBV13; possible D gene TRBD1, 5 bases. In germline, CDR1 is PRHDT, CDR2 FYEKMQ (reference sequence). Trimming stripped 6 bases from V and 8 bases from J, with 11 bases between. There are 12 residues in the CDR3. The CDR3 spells CASRTGREPQHF. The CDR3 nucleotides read TGTGCCAGCAGAACAGGACGGGAGCCCCAGCATTTT.

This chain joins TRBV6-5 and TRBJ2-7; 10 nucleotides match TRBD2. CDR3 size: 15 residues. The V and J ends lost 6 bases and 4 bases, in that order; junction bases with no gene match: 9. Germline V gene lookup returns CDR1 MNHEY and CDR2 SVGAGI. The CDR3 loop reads CASRLAGATKYEQYF. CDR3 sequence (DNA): TGTGCCAGCAGGCTAGCGGGGGCCACGAAATACGAGCAGTACTTC.

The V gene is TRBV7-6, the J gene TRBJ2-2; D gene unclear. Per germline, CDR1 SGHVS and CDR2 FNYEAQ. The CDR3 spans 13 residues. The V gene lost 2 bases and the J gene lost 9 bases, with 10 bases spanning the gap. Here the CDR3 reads CASSLSTGRELFF. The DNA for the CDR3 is TGTGCCAGCAGCTTATCGACGGGCAGGGAGCTGTTTTTT. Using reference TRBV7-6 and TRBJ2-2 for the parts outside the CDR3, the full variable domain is GAGVSQSPRYKVTKRGQDVALRCDPISGHVSLYWYRQALGQGPEFLTYFNYEAQQDKSGLPNDRFSAERPEGSISTLTIQRTEQRDSAMYRCASSLSTGRELFFGEGSRLTVL.

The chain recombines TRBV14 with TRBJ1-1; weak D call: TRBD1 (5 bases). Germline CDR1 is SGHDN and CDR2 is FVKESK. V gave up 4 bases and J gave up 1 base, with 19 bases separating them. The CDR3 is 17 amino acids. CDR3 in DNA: TGTGCCAGCAGCCTAAGTCCCGGGGGGATAAAGAACACTGAAGCTTTCTTT. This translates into CASSLSPGGIKNTEAFF.